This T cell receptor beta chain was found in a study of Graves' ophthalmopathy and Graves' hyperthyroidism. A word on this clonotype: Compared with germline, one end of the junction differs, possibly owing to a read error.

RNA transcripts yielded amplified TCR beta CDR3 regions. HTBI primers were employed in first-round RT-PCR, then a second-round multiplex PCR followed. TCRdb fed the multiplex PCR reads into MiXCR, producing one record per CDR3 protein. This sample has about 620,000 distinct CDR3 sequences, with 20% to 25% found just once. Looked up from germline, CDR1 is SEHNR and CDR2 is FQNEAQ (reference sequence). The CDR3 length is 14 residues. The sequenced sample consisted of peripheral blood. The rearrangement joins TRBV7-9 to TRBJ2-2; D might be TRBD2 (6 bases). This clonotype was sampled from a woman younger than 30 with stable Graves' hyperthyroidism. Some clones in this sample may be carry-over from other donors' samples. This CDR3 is CASSLLAVTGGLFF. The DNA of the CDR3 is TGTGCCAGCAGCTTATTGGCGGTTACCGGGGGGCTGTTTTTT.